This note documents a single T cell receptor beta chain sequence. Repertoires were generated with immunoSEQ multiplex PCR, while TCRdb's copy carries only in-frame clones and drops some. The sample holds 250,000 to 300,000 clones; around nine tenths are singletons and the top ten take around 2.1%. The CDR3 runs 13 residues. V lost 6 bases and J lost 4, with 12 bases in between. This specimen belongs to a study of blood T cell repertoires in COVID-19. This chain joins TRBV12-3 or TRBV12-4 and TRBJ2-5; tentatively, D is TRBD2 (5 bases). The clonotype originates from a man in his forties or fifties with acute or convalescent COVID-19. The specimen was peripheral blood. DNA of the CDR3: TGTGCCAGCAGCCCCCGGGCGGGAGAGACCCAGTACTTC. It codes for CASSPRAGETQYF.